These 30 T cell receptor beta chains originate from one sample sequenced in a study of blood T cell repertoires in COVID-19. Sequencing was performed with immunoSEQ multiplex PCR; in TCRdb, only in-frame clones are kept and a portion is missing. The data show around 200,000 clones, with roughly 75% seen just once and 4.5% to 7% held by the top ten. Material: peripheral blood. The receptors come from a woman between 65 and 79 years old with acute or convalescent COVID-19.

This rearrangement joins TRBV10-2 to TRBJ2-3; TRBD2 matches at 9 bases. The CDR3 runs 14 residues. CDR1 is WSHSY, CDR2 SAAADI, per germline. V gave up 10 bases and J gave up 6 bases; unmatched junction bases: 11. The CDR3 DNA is TGCGCCACCACGACCAGTAGCGGGAGCGATACGCAGTATTTT. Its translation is CATTTSSGSDTQYF.

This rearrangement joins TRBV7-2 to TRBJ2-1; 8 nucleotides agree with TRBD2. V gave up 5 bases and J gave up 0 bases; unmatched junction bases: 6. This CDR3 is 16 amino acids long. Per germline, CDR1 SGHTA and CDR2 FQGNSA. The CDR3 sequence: CASSESGSPSYNEQFF. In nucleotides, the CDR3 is TGTGCCAGCAGCGAAAGCGGGAGTCCCTCCTACAATGAGCAGTTCTTC.

CDR3 in DNA: TGTGCCTGGAGTACCCAACTCTACTATGGCTACACCTTC. Residues: CAWSTQLYYGYTF. This chain uses TRBV30 with TRBJ1-2; D gene ambiguous. Trimming took 2 bases from V and 3 from J, leaving 10 bases between them. The CDR3 contains 13 residues. Germline loops: CDR1 GTSNPN, CDR2 SVGIG (reference sequence).

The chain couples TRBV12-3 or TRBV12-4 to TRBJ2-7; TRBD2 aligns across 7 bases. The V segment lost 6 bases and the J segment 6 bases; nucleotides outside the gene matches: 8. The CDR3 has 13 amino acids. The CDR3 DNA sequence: TGTGCCAGCAGCGGGACTACCACAACCGAGCAGTACTTC. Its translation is CASSGTTTTEQYF.

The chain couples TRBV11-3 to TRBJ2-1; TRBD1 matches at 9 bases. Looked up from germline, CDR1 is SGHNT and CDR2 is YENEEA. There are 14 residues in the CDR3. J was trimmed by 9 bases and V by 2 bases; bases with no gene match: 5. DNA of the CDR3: TGTGCCAGCAGCTTAAGAACAGGGGGCGGTGAGCAGTTCTTC. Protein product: CASSLRTGGGEQFF.

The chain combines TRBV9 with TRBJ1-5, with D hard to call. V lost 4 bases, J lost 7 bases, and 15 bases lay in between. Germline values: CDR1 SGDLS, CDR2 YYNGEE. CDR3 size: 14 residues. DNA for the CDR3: TGTGCCAGCAGCATCGGACCGGAGGAACAGCCCCAGCATTTT. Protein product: CASSIGPEEQPQHF.

This chain's CDR3 is CAWTSGRAETQYF. CDR3 coding DNA: TGTGCCTGGACTAGCGGGAGGGCCGAGACCCAGTACTTC. V gene TRBV30 combines with J gene TRBJ2-5; 12 positions match TRBD2. The V segment lost 4 bases and the J segment 5 bases; nucleotides outside the gene matches: 2. The CDR3 extends over 13 amino acids. The V gene's germline CDR1 is GTSNPN and CDR2 SVGIG (reference sequence).

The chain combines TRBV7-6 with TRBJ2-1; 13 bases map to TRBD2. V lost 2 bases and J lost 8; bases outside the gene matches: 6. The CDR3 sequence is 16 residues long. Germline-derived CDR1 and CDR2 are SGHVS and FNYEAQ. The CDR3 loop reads CASSLRSGLAGDEQFF. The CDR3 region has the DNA TGTGCCAGCAGCTTAAGGAGCGGACTAGCGGGAGATGAGCAGTTCTTC.

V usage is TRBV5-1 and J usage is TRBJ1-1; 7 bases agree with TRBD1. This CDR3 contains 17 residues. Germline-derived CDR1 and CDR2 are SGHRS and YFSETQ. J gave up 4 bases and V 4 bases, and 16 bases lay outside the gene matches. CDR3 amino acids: CASSPRDRPSGGTEAFF. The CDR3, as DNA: TGCGCCAGCAGCCCGAGGGACAGACCCTCAGGTGGCACTGAAGCTTTCTTT. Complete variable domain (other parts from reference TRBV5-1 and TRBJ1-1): KAGVTQTPRYLIKTRGQQVTLSCSPISGHRSVSWYQQTPGQGLQFLFEYFSETQRNKGNFPGRFSGRQFSNSRSEMNVSTLELGDSALYLCASSPRDRPSGGTEAFFGQGTRLTVV.

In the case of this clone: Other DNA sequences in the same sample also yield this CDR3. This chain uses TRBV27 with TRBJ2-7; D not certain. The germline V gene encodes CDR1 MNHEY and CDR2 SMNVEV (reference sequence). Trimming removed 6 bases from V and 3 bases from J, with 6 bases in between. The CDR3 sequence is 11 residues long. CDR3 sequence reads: CASSSRYEQYF. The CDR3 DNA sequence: TGTGCCAGCAGCTCCCGCTACGAGCAGTACTTC.

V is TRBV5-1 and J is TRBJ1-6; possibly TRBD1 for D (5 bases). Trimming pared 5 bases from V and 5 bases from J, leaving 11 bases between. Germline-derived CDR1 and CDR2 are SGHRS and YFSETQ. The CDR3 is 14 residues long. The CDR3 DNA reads TGCGCCAGCAGTCCTGACAGAGATAATTCACCCCTCCACTTT. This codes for CASSPDRDNSPLHF.

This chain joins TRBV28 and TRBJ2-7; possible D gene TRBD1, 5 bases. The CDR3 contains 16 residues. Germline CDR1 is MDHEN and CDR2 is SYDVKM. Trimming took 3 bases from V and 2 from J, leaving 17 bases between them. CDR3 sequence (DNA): TGTGCCAGCAGTTTTCTTGCAGGGTGGATGACCTACGAGCAGTACTTC. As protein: CASSFLAGWMTYEQYF.

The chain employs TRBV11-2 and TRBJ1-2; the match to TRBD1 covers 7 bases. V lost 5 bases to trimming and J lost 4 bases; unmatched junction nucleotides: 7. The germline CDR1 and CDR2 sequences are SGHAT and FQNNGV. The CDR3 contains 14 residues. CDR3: CASSPPAGGYGYTF. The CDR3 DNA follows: TGTGCCAGCAGCCCCCCAGCAGGGGGCTATGGCTACACCTTC.

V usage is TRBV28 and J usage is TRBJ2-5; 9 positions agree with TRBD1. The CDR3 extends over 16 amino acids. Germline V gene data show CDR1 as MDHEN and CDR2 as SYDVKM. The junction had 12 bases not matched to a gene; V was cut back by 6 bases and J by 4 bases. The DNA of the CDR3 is TGTGCCAGCAGCCCACGACAGGGGGGATGGGGAGAGACCCAGTACTTC. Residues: CASSPRQGGWGETQYF.

The CDR3 is CASSPRGGATDTQYF. CDR3 DNA sequence: TGTGCCAGCAGCCCGAGGGGAGGGGCCACAGATACGCAGTATTTT. The rearrangement links TRBV9 to TRBJ2-3; 7 bases map to TRBD2. Germline V lookup: CDR1 SGDLS, CDR2 YYNGEE. Germline trimming cut 4 bases from V and 2 bases from J; bases unmatched to any gene: 7. CDR3 length: 15 amino acids.

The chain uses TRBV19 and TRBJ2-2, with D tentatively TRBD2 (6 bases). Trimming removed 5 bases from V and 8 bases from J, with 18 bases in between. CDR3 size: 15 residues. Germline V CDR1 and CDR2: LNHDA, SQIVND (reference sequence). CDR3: CASSGREADWGELFF. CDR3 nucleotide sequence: TGTGCCAGTAGTGGCAGGGAGGCGGATTGGGGGGAGCTGTTTTTT.

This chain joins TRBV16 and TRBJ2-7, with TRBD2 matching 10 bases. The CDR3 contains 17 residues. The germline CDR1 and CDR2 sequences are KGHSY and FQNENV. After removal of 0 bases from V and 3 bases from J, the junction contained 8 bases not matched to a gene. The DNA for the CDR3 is TGTGCCAGCAGCCAATCGAGGGCCCTAGCGGGAGTCTACGAGCAGTACTTC. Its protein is CASSQSRALAGVYEQYF.

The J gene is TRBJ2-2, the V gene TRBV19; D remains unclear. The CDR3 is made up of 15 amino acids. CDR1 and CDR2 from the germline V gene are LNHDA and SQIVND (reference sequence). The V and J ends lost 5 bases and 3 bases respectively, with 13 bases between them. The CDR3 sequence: CASSSPRRYTGELFF. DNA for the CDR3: TGTGCCAGTAGTTCCCCCCGTCGGTACACCGGGGAGCTGTTTTTT. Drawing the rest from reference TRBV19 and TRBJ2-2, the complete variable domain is DGGITQSPKYLFRKEGQNVTLSCEQNLNHDAMYWYRQDPGQGLRLIYYSQIVNDFQKGDIAEGYSVSREKKESFPLTVTSAQKNPTAFYLCASSSPRRYTGELFFGEGSRLTVL.

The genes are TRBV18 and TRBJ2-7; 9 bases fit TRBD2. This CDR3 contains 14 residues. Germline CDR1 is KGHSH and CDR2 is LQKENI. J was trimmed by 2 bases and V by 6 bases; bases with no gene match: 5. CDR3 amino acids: CASSGGRAAYEQYF. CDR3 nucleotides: TGTGCCAGCTCTGGCGGGAGGGCCGCCTACGAGCAGTACTTC.

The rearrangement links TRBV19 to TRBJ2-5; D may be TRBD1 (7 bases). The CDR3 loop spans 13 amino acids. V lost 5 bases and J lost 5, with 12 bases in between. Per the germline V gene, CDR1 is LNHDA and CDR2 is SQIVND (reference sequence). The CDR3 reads CASSPTGRETQYF. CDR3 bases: TGTGCCAGTAGTCCGACAGGGAGGGAGACCCAGTACTTC.

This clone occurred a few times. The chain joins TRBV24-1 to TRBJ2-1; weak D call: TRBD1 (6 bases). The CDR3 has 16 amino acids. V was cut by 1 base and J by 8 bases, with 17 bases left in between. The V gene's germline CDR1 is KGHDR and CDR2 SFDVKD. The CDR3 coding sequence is TGTGCCACCAGTGATTTCCGGGACACACTCTCGGATGAGCAGTTCTTC. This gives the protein CATSDFRDTLSDEQFF.

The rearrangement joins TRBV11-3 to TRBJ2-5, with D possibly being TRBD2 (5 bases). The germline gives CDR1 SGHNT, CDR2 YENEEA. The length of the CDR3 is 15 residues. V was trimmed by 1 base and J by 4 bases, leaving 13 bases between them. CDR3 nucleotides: TGTGCCAGCAGCTTAGGTGGGAGTGGGCGAGAGACCCAGTACTTC. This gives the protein CASSLGGSGRETQYF. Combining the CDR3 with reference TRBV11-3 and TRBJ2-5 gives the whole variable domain EAGVVQSPRYKIIEKKQPVAFWCNPISGHNTLYWYLQNLGQGPELLIRYENEEAVDDSQLPKDRFSAERLKGVDSTLKIQPAELGDSAVYLCASSLGGSGRETQYFGPGTRLLVL.

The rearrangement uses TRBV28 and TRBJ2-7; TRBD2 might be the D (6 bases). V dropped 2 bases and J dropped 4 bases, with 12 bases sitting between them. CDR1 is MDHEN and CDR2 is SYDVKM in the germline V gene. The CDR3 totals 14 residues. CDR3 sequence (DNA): TGTGCCAGCAGTTTAGGCGGGAAGGCATACGAGCAGTACTTC. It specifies CASSLGGKAYEQYF.

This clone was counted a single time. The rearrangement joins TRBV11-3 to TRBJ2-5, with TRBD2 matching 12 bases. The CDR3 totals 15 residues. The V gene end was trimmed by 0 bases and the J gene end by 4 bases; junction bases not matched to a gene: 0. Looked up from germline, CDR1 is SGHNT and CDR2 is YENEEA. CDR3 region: CASSLETSGRETQYF. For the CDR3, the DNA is TGTGCCAGCAGCTTAGAGACTAGCGGGAGAGAGACCCAGTACTTC.

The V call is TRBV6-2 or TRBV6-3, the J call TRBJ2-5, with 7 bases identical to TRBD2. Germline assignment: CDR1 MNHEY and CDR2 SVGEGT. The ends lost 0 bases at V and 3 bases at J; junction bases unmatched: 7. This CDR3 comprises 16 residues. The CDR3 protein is CASSYSGGEGKETQYF. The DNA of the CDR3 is TGTGCCAGCAGTTACTCGGGGGGGGAGGGTAAAGAGACCCAGTACTTC.

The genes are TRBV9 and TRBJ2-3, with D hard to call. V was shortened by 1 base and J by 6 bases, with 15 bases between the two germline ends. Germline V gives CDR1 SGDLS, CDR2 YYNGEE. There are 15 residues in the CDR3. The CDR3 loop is CASSVMALSVDTQYF. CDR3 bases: TGTGCCAGCAGCGTAATGGCCCTCTCCGTTGATACGCAGTATTTT.

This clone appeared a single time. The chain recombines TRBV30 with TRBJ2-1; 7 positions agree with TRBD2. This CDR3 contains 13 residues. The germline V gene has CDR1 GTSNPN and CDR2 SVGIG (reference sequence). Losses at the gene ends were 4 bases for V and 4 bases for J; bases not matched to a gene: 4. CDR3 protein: CAWTSGPYNEQFF. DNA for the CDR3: TGTGCCTGGACTAGCGGTCCGTACAATGAGCAGTTCTTC. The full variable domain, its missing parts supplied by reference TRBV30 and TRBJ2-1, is SQTIHQWPATLVQPVGSPLSLECTVEGTSNPNLYWYRQAAGRGLQLLFYSVGIGQISSEVPQNLSASRPQDRQFILSSKKLLLSDSGFYLCAWTSGPYNEQFFGPGTRLTVL.

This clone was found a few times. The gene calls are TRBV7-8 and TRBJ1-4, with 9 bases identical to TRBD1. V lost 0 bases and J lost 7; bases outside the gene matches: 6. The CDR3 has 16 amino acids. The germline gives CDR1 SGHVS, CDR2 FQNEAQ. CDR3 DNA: TGTGCCAGCAGCTTAGCGACAGGACAGGGGACTGAAAAACTGTTTTTT. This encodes CASSLATGQGTEKLFF.

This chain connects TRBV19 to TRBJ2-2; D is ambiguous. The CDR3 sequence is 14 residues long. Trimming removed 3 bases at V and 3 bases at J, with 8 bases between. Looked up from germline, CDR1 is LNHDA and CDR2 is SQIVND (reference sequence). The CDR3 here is CASSINSYTGELFF. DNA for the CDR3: TGTGCCAGTAGTATCAACAGTTACACCGGGGAGCTGTTTTTT.

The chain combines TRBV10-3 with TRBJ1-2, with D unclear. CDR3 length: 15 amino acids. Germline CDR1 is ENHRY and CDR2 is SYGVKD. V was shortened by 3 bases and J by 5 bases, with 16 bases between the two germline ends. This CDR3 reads CAISDRTSGYYGYTF. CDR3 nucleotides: TGTGCCATCAGTGATCGGACTTCGGGTTATTATGGCTACACCTTC.